This paragraph reports one T cell receptor beta chain. What it binds is not known. This PCR relied on a set of 60 Vbeta primers and 13 Jbeta primers. Profiling relied on immunoSEQ multiplex PCR, and the TCRdb table lists in-frame clones only, not all of them. The sample carries about 90,000 clones, approximately 80% recorded once. The source of the sample is a study of cytomegalovirus exposure and HLA in healthy donors. Study as a whole: Early on, a data release was issued that held some 91 million unique TCRs from HLA-typed donors. Study-level results: Later work found most CMV-associated TCR beta chains apparently HLA-restricted. In vitro work confirmed that three CMV-associated chains recognize CMV antigens.

The germline V gene has CDR1 SGHDN and CDR2 FVKESK. The CDR3 totals 15 residues. The sample taken for sequencing was PBMCs. The rearrangement joins TRBV14 to TRBJ2-5; tentatively, D is TRBD1 (5 bases). The DNA end lines up better with TRBJ2-7; the J call may be wrong. The receptor was isolated from a man aged 25-45 years in good health and CMV-seronegative. The CDR3 DNA is TGTGCCAGCAGCCGCATCCGTGGGGCTGCCTACGAGCAGTACTTC. Translating it yields CASSRIRGAAYEQYF.